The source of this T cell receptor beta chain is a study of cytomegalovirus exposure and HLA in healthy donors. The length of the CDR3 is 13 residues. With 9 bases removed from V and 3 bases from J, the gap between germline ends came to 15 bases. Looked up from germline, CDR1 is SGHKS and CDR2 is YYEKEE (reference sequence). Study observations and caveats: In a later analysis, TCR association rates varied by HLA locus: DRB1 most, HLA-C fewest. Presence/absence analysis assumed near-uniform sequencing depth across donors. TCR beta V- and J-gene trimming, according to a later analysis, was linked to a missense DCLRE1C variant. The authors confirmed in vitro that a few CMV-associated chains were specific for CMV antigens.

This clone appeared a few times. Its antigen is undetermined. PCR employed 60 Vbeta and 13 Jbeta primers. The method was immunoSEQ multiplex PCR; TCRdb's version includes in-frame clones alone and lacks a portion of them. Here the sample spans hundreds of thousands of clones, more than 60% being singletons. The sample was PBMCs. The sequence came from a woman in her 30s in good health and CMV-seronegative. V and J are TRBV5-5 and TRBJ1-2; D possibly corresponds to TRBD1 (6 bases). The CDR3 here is CATTGNIDYGYTF. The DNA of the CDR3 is TGTGCCACCACAGGGAATATTGACTATGGCTACACCTTC.